The present T cell receptor beta chain was sequenced within a study of cytomegalovirus exposure and HLA in healthy donors. In the study overall: Earlier findings included 117 million unique TCR beta sequences obtained from roughly 200 million T cells.

V lost 3 bases to trimming and J lost 8 bases; unmatched junction nucleotides: 5. The CDR3 is made up of 13 amino acids. The V gene's germline CDR1 is SGHTA and CDR2 FQGNSA. Researchers ran the PCR with 60 Vbeta and 13 Jbeta primers. Sequencing used immunoSEQ multiplex PCR; TCRdb keeps in-frame clones, though not all of them. The sample lists about 190,000 clones, around three quarters occurring once. A word on this clone: The antigen is unknown.

Study-wide points: The sole available immune exposure information was CMV serostatus.

Material: PBMCs. The rearrangement uses TRBV7-2 and TRBJ2-7, with 9 positions matching TRBD2. This receptor was taken from a woman aged 18-29 years in good health and CMV-seronegative. The CDR3 sequence is CASSFPGTSKQYF. CDR3 bases: TGTGCCAGCAGCTTTCCTGGGACTAGCAAGCAGTACTTC.